The clone carrying this T cell receptor beta chain occurred a few times. Its cognate antigen is unknown. The V end was cut by 0 bases, the J end by 5 bases, with 4 bases between. Per the germline V gene, CDR1 is SNHLY and CDR2 is FYNNEI. The CDR3 is made up of 12 amino acids. These data are taken from a study of vaccination and CD4 T cells after COVID-19. Study in general: With nine mild cases and one severe, convalescent patients were SARS-CoV-2 positive by nasal swab PCR. Six males and four females constituted the convalescent cohort, two of whom were Hispanic.

Treatment described: roughly 10-day PBMC culture with coronavirus spike peptide pools or control peptides (ViraFEST assay). Half the medium was replaced with fresh IL-2 medium on days 3 and 7. Negative selection separated CD4+ T cells from approximately ten-day cultures. Sequenced with the Oncomine TCR Beta short-read assay was DNA taken from cultured CD4+ T cells. TCRdb re-called the PCR reads with MiXCR, one entry per CDR3 protein. The table lists roughly 14,000 distinct CDR3 sequences, 35% to 50% of them singletons. The sample was CD4+ T cells from blood, cultured in vitro. V gene TRBV2 combines with J gene TRBJ1-1, with D uncertain. The receptor was isolated from a human donor who had recovered from COVID-19. The CDR3 DNA reads as TGTGCCAGCAGTGAAGCTCGGACTGAAGCTTTCTTT. This translates into CASSEARTEAFF.